Presented here are 8 T cell receptor beta chains from one specimen sequenced in a study of blood T cell repertoires in COVID-19 (dated by TCRdb to about 2020). The method behind the library was the immunoSEQ multiplex PCR assay. TCRdb took over this immuneACCESS table, retaining in-frame rearrangements with V and J assigned. Such tables are incomplete; in checked studies, under half of the missing clones stem from an unresolved V gene, and the remainder is unexplained. Counted in this sample were some 260,000 clones; about 86% of them appeared once. The top ten clones comprise under 4.5% of the sample. Source material: PBMCs or T cells enriched from blood (not recorded which). These receptors were collected from a man aged 25-40 years with acute COVID-19.

The chain couples TRBV23-1 to TRBJ2-1, with 7 positions matching TRBD2. TRBV23-1 belongs to the ORF category, with a function that is uncertain. The CDR3 totals 17 residues. V was clipped by 2 bases and J by 8 bases; unmatched bases: 15. The CDR3 bases are TGCGCCAGCAGTCAACCTCCGGTCCGGGAGGATGGCGATGAGCAGTTCTTC. This encodes CASSQPPVREDGDEQFF.

This chain uses TRBV6-2 or TRBV6-3 with TRBJ2-7; D gene unclear. Between the trimmed V and J ends, which lost 2 bases and 0 bases, there was a span of 5 bases. Germline V gives CDR1 MNHEY, CDR2 SVGEGT. The length of the CDR3 is 13 residues. CDR3 in DNA: TGTGCCAGCAGTTACGCCAGCTCCTACGAGCAGTACGTC. The encoded protein is CASSYASSYEQYV.

This clone was seen repeatedly, ten times or more. The CDR3 is CASSFVQGTYNEQFF. CDR3 coding DNA: TGTGCCAGCAGCTTTGTACAGGGTACCTACAATGAGCAGTTCTTC. V is TRBV11-2 and J is TRBJ2-1; a weak D match, TRBD1 (6 bases). Germline V gene data show CDR1 as SGHAT and CDR2 as FQNNGV. The CDR3 has 15 residues. V gave up 3 bases and J gave up 2 bases, with 11 bases separating them.

This sequence joins TRBV12-3 or TRBV12-4 and TRBJ2-1; 10 positions agree with TRBD2. The CDR3 sequence is 13 residues long. V shed 3 bases and J 9 bases; nucleotides not matched to a gene: 2. CDR3 in amino acids: CASSLSGRGEQFF. The CDR3 DNA reads as TGTGCCAGCAGTTTGAGCGGGAGGGGTGAGCAGTTCTTC.

V is TRBV4-2 and J is TRBJ2-5, with 13 bases that match TRBD2. Germline values: CDR1 LGHNA, CDR2 YNFKEQ. Unmatched junction bases numbered 14, after V lost 0 bases and J lost 4 bases. This CDR3 has 20 amino acids. CDR3 region: CASSQDDGTSGMGNSETQYF. For the CDR3, the DNA is TGTGCCAGCAGCCAAGATGATGGGACTAGCGGGATGGGGAATTCAGAGACCCAGTACTTC.

The J gene is TRBJ2-2, the V gene TRBV7-9, with TRBD2 as a possible D gene (6 bases). The germline CDR1 and CDR2 sequences are SEHNR and FQNEAQ (reference sequence). V dropped 1 base and J dropped 6 bases, with 12 bases sitting between them. This CDR3 is 15 amino acids long. CDR3 DNA: TGTGCCAGCAGCTTAGTCGGGGGAACGGCCGGGGAGCTGTTTTTT. Amino acid sequence: CASSLVGGTAGELFF.

The chain combines TRBV2 with TRBJ2-7, with 12 nucleotides matching TRBD2. The CDR3 has 15 amino acids. Germline V gene lookup returns CDR1 SNHLY and CDR2 FYNNEI. The V and J ends lost 8 bases and 1 base, in that order; junction bases with no gene match: 6. The CDR3 reads CASQASGRASYEQYV. DNA of the CDR3: TGTGCCAGCCAGGCTAGCGGGAGGGCATCCTACGAGCAGTACGTC.

This chain joins TRBV29-1 and TRBJ2-2, with TRBD1 as a possible D gene (5 bases). CDR3 size: 12 residues. In germline, CDR1 is SQVTM, CDR2 ANQGSEA. Trimming took 4 bases from V and 4 from J, leaving 7 bases between them. CDR3 residues: CSVVRGTGELFF. The DNA of the CDR3 is TGCAGCGTTGTAAGGGGCACCGGGGAGCTGTTTTTT.